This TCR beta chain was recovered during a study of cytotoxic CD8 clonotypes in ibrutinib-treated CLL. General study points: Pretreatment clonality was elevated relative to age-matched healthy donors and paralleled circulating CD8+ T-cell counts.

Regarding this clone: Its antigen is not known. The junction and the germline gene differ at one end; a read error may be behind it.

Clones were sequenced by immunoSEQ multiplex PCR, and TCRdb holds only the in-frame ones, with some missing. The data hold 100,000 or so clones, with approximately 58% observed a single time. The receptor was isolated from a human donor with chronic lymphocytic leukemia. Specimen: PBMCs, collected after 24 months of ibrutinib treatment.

The CDR3 DNA is TGTGCCACCCGCAGCGGGGGCATAGCCGGGGAGCTGTTTTTT. It is translated as CATRSGGIAGELFF. The J gene is TRBJ2-2, the V gene TRBV15; 8 nucleotides align to TRBD2. The CDR3 has 14 amino acids. Per germline, CDR1 LNHNV and CDR2 YYDKDF (reference sequence).